This T cell receptor (beta chain) came from a study of blood T cells in healthy people across ages. Findings of the study overall: Older individuals had lower TCR beta diversity per million T cells (the decline was roughly linear).

The V gene's germline CDR1 is PRHDT and CDR2 FYEKMQ (reference sequence). This CDR3 region has 15 residues. V was pared by 0 bases and J by 3 bases, with 12 bases between. With regard to this clonotype: Its target is not known.

A sample-barcoded 5' primer and a J-beta primer mix were used in a second PCR of about 6 to 11 cycles. Each sample provided no less than 2.5 million CDR3-containing paired-end reads. In TCRdb, the 5' RACE reads were re-called with MiXCR into one record per CDR3 protein. Here the sample spans about 1.8 million distinct CDR3 sequences, 40% to 55% being singletons. The chain has TRBV13 and TRBJ2-7, with D tentatively TRBD1 or TRBD2 (5 bases each). The TCR was taken from a woman in her thirties or forties in good health. The source material was blood. The CDR3 is CASSLGPSGHYEQYF. The CDR3 DNA reads TGTGCCAGCAGCTTAGGACCCAGCGGACACTACGAGCAGTACTTC.